This entry lists 17 T cell receptor beta chains sequenced from one sample in a study of identical twins. TCRdb recomputed calls from the 5' RACE reads with MiXCR, one row per CDR3 protein. The sample shows around 1.7 million distinct CDR3 sequences, more than 30% of them seen only once. The sample consisted of cord blood. The receptors derive from a newborn girl in good health.

This clonotype was recorded many times. This sequence joins TRBV4-1 and TRBJ2-7; D gene ambiguous. The CDR3 is made up of 13 amino acids. Trimming stripped 4 bases from V and 3 bases from J, with 10 bases between. In germline, CDR1 is MGHRA, CDR2 YSYEKL. The CDR3 DNA is TGCGCCAGCAGCCCCCGACAAGACTACGAGCAGTACTTC. Protein product: CASSPRQDYEQYF.

This clonotype was picked up many times. The J gene is TRBJ2-5, the V gene TRBV5-1; D not resolved. V lost 2 bases to trimming and J lost 1 base, with 12 bases between them. This CDR3 has 15 residues. Germline assignment: CDR1 SGHRS and CDR2 YFSETQ. Here the CDR3 DNA reads TGCGCCAGCAGCTTTATCCCTGGGGTCCAAGAGACCCAGTACTTC. This gives the protein CASSFIPGVQETQYF.

The chain has TRBV20-1 and TRBJ2-7, with D possibly matching TRBD2 (5 bases). Trimming pared 7 bases from V and 0 bases from J, leaving 7 bases between. The germline V gene has CDR1 DFQATT and CDR2 SNEGSKA (reference sequence). This CDR3 has 11 residues. CDR3 sequence reads: CSGLSSYEQYF. The CDR3 nucleotides read TGCAGTGGACTATCCTCCTACGAGCAGTACTTC.

The chain carries TRBV4-1 and TRBJ2-7; 16 bases line up with TRBD2. The junction had 4 bases not matched to a gene; V was cut back by 4 bases and J by 1 base. The germline gives CDR1 MGHRA, CDR2 YSYEKL. The CDR3 loop spans 17 amino acids. CDR3 in amino acids: CASSPGLAGGGSYEQYF. DNA of the CDR3: TGCGCCAGCAGCCCGGGACTAGCGGGAGGGGGGTCCTACGAGCAGTACTTC.

In its sample, this clonotype was seen a few times. This chain links TRBV7-2 with TRBJ2-3; possible D gene TRBD2, 5 bases. Germline lookup yields CDR1 SGHTA and CDR2 FQGNSA. The ends were cut back, 1 base at V and 5 bases at J, with 10 bases in the middle. This CDR3 comprises 14 residues. For the CDR3, the DNA is TGTGCCAGCAGCTTAGTCCCAGCGGTAGATACGCAGTATTTT. Translated: CASSLVPAVDTQYF.

The J gene is TRBJ1-5, the V gene TRBV27, with D unresolved. Germline-derived CDR1 and CDR2 are MNHEY and SMNVEV (reference sequence). Trimming stripped 1 base from V and 3 bases from J, with 19 bases between. CDR3 length equals 18 residues. CDR3 sequence reads: CASSLFKGYVQVNQPQHF. The CDR3 nucleotides are TGTGCCAGCAGTTTATTTAAGGGTTATGTGCAGGTCAATCAGCCCCAGCATTTT.

This clonotype appeared a few times. The chain couples TRBV9 to TRBJ2-1; D gene ambiguous. Trimming left V 0 bases short and J 2 bases short, with 12 bases between. The CDR3 is made up of 16 amino acids. The germline CDR1 and CDR2 sequences are SGDLS and YYNGEE. CDR3 protein: CASSVVGGSPYNEQFF. The CDR3 DNA is TGTGCCAGCAGCGTAGTTGGCGGTAGCCCCTACAATGAGCAGTTCTTC.

The gene calls are TRBV12-3 or TRBV12-4 and TRBJ1-2, with no clear D. V lost 8 bases and J 10 bases, leaving 20 bases between the germline ends. The CDR3 spans 13 residues. DNA for the CDR3: TGTGCCAGCCGCCTGACGGGATTGACTGACTACACCTTC. Its translation: CASRLTGLTDYTF.

This clonotype was picked up a small number of times. The chain is built from TRBV27 and TRBJ1-2, with 10 nucleotides matching TRBD1. The CDR3 consists of 14 residues. Per the germline V gene, CDR1 is MNHEY and CDR2 is SMNVEV (reference sequence). Germline trimming cut 8 bases from V and 8 bases from J; bases unmatched to any gene: 11. The CDR3 DNA is TGTGCCAGCGGAGGGACCGGGACAGGGGTCGGCTACACCTTC. Its protein product is CASGGTGTGVGYTF.

The chain employs TRBV29-1 and TRBJ1-2; TRBD1 matches 8 bases. This CDR3 comprises 14 residues. After removal of 6 bases from V and 4 bases from J, the junction contained 10 bases not matched to a gene. In germline, CDR1 is SQVTM, CDR2 ANQGSEA. Written as DNA, the CDR3 is TGCAGCGTATTGCAGGGGGCGGACGGCTATGGCTACACCTTC. Its protein is CSVLQGADGYGYTF.

J is TRBJ2-7 and V is TRBV20-1; 14 nucleotides agree with TRBD2. This CDR3 is 15 amino acids long. Looked up from germline, CDR1 is DFQATT and CDR2 is SNEGSKA (reference sequence). V dropped 5 bases and J dropped 0; count of bases not matched to a gene: 3. This CDR3 is CSAAGLAGASYEQYF. The CDR3 bases are TGCAGTGCTGCGGGACTAGCGGGAGCCTCCTACGAGCAGTACTTC.

CDR3 DNA sequence: TGTGCCAGTAGTATAAGTGGCTTTGGCTACACCTTC. Amino acid sequence: CASSISGFGYTF. The V gene is TRBV19, the J gene TRBJ1-2, with D hard to call. There are 12 residues in the CDR3. V lost 2 bases, J lost 7 bases, and 8 bases lay in between. CDR1 and CDR2 (germline): LNHDA, SQIVND (reference sequence). The complete variable domain, with remaining parts taken from reference TRBV19 and TRBJ1-2, reads DGGITQSPKYLFRKEGQNVTLSCEQNLNHDAMYWYRQDPGQGLRLIYYSQIVNDFQKGDIAEGYSVSREKKESFPLTVTSAQKNPTAFYLCASSISGFGYTFGSGTRLTVV.

The chain recombines TRBV6-2 or TRBV6-3 with TRBJ2-2; D is unresolved. CDR1 is MNHEY, CDR2 SVGEGT, per germline. Deletions cut 2 bases from V and 2 bases from J, with 9 bases between. The CDR3 is 15 residues long. For the CDR3, the DNA is TGTGCCAGCAGTTACGTTGGAGTTAACACCGGGGAGCTGTTTTTT. Residues: CASSYVGVNTGELFF.

V gene TRBV11-2 combines with J gene TRBJ2-5; 10 bases match TRBD2. The junction had 7 bases not matched to a gene; V was cut back by 1 base and J by 5 bases. The CDR3 is 16 residues long. Germline V lookup: CDR1 SGHAT, CDR2 FQNNGV. The DNA for the CDR3 is TGTGCCAGCAGCTTAGGTTTAGCGGGGGGCACGGAGACCCAGTACTTC. It translates to CASSLGLAGGTETQYF.

This clonotype was found many times. The V gene is TRBV28, the J gene TRBJ1-6; 8 positions match TRBD1. J gave up 7 bases and V 2 bases, and 4 bases lay outside the gene matches. The CDR3 spans 15 residues. Germline V gene lookup returns CDR1 MDHEN and CDR2 SYDVKM. The CDR3 coding sequence is TGTGCCAGCAGTTTAGGAGACAGGGGCAATTCACCCCTCCACTTT. This gives the protein CASSLGDRGNSPLHF.

The chain uses TRBV7-9 and TRBJ2-4; weak D call: TRBD2 (5 bases). Germline V CDR1 and CDR2: SEHNR, FQNEAQ (reference sequence). V dropped 3 bases and J dropped 0 bases, with 15 bases sitting between them. This CDR3 comprises 17 residues. In DNA form, the CDR3 reads TGTGCCAGCAGCTTCTGGGGTCGGGGATTAGCCAAAAACATTCAGTACTTC. Protein sequence: CASSFWGRGLAKNIQYF.

This chain's CDR3 is CSASGSPREYF. The CDR3 nucleotides are TGCAGTGCTAGTGGCTCCCCTCGGGAGTACTTC. The chain employs TRBV20-1 and TRBJ2-5; D unclear. Germline-derived CDR1 and CDR2 are DFQATT and SNEGSKA (reference sequence). The CDR3 covers 11 residues. Trimming cost V 3 bases and J 12 bases, with 14 bases left between them.